The TCR beta chain under discussion was sequenced for a study of immune evolution from preneoplasia to lung adenocarcinoma. The method was immunoSEQ multiplex PCR; TCRdb's version includes in-frame clones alone and lacks a portion of them. The table lists about 1,600 clones, less than 20% of them singletons. Trimming pared 5 bases from V and 6 bases from J, leaving 17 bases between. The CDR3 spans 15 residues. Germline V lookup: CDR1 SGHAT, CDR2 FQDESV (reference sequence). The sample taken for sequencing was FFPE invasive lung adenocarcinoma tissue. The sequence came from a person aged 50-75 years with lung adenocarcinoma. The chain links TRBV11-1 to TRBJ1-5; D may be TRBD1 (6 bases). CDR3 sequence: CASSAQGGSGQPQHF. The CDR3 DNA reads as TGTGCCAGCAGCGCACAGGGAGGCTCGGGTCAGCCCCAGCATTTT.